The rows below give T cell receptor beta chains drawn from one sample of a study of metastatic and nonmetastatic thyroid tumors. Via MiXCR, TCRdb re-called the PCR reads. Here the sample spans under 95,000 clones, about 9.1% being singletons. The specimen sequenced was blood. The receptors stem from a female donor with papillary thyroid cancer or a benign thyroid nodule (not recorded which). Some clones in this sample may be carry-over from other donors' samples. Each CDR3 is given with its conserved first and last residue. The D gene is left open where the match is weak. Size is omitted from some rows. Given values are once, few, many or a class for expanded clones.

TRBJ2-1,many,TRBV11-1,NA,CASSSPSAIYNEQFF,TGTGCCAGCAGCTCTCCCAGCGCAATTTACAATGAGCAGTTCTTC
TRBJ2-7,NA,TRBV6-5,NA,CASSYRGYEQYF,TGTGCCAGCAGTTACCGGGGCTACGAGCAGTACTTC
TRBJ2-7,many,TRBV5-1,TRBD1,CASSGTGDLTYEQYF,TGCGCCAGCAGCGGGACAGGGGACCTAACCTACGAGCAGTACTTC
TRBJ2-5,many,TRBV5-1,TRBD1,CASSTGQGRETQYF,TGCGCCAGCAGCACGGGACAGGGGAGAGAGACCCAGTACTTC
TRBJ2-5,NA,TRBV30,TRBD1,CAWSQGASETQYF,TGTGCCTGGAGTCAGGGGGCTTCAGAGACCCAGTACTTC
TRBJ1-6,few,TRBV6-5,TRBD1,CASSYRGPWSPLHF,TGTGCCAGCAGCTACAGGGGGCCATGGTCACCCCTCCACTTT
TRBJ2-7,few,TRBV5-1,TRBD2,CASSLWSNGGDEQYF,TGCGCCAGCAGCTTGTGGTCTAACGGGGGGGACGAGCAGTACTTC
TRBJ2-1,many,TRBV5-1,TRBD2,CASSLERGSSYNEQFF,TGCGCCAGCAGCTTGGAGCGGGGGAGCTCCTACAATGAGCAGTTCTTC
TRBJ1-4,many,TRBV30,TRBD1,CAWGTDLNEKLFF,TGTGCCTGGGGGACAGACCTTAATGAAAAACTGTTTTTT
TRBJ2-5,many,TRBV11-2,NA,CASSLVGPQETQYF,TGTGCCAGCAGCTTAGTAGGGCCCCAAGAGACCCAGTACTTC
TRBJ1-5,many,TRBV11-2,NA,CASSVGPNQPQHF,TGTGCCAGCAGTGTGGGGCCCAATCAGCCCCAGCATTTT
TRBJ1-1,many,TRBV12-3/TRBV12-4,NA,CASSFDRWERVTEAFF,TGTGCCAGCAGTTTCGACAGGTGGGAACGTGTCACTGAAGCTTTCTTT
TRBJ1-2,many,TRBV2,TRBD1,CASTPDRGDYGYTF,TGTGCCAGCACTCCAGACAGGGGGGACTATGGCTACACCTTC
TRBJ1-1,NA,TRBV3-1,TRBD1,CASSQRGTGAPEAFF,TGTGCCAGCAGCCAACGCGGGACAGGGGCTCCTGAGGCTTTCTTT
TRBJ1-5,many,TRBV6-2/TRBV6-3,NA,CASTSGQLYQPQHF,TGTGCCAGCACGAGCGGACAGCTTTATCAGCCCCAGCATTTT
TRBJ2-7,many,TRBV11-2,NA,CASSGGGFRYF,TGTGCCAGCAGCGGAGGGGGGTTCCGGTACTTC
TRBJ1-5,many,TRBV19,NA,CASSIGRSYSNQPQHF,TGTGCCAGTAGTATAGGGAGGAGCTATAGCAATCAGCCCCAGCATTTT
TRBJ2-1,many,TRBV9,TRBD2,CASSRTSGGNEQFF,TGTGCCAGCAGCCGGACTAGCGGGGGGAATGAGCAGTTCTTC
TRBJ1-2,NA,TRBV12-3/TRBV12-4,NA,CASSSLGLDYGYTF,TGTGCCAGCAGTTCCTTGGGTCTTGACTATGGCTACACCTTC
TRBJ1-6,many,TRBV3-1,NA,CASSQVEGNSPLHF,TGTGCCAGCAGCCAAGTCGAGGGAAATTCACCCCTCCACTTT
TRBJ2-3,many,TRBV6-4,NA,CASSLGASDTQYF,TGTGCCAGCAGTCTAGGAGCGTCAGATACGCAGTATTTT
TRBJ2-7,few,TRBV20-1,TRBD1,CSVRDREHEQYF,TGCAGTGTCCGGGACAGGGAGCACGAGCAGTACTTC
TRBJ1-6,NA,TRBV20-1,NA,CSARDLGGSDSEHLHF,TGCAGTGCTAGGGATCTGGGGGGGTCGGACAGTGAACACCTCCACTTT
TRBJ2-3,NA,TRBV25-1,NA,CASRPSPGDKGADTQYF,TGTGCCAGCAGACCCAGCCCAGGGGACAAGGGGGCAGATACGCAGTATTTT
TRBJ2-7,NA,TRBV11-1,NA,CASSWEGNYEQYF,TGTGCCAGCAGCTGGGAAGGGAACTACGAGCAGTACTTC
TRBJ1-1,many,TRBV20-1,NA,CSARRGGVNTEAFF,TGCAGTGCTAGAAGAGGGGGGGTGAACACTGAGGCTTTCTTT
TRBJ2-1,many,TRBV12-3/TRBV12-4,TRBD1,CASSFAGGGFNEQFF,TGTGCCAGCAGTTTTGCAGGGGGCGGGTTCAATGAGCAGTTCTTC
TRBJ2-5,few,TRBV19,TRBD1,CASSMVAVGQGRAAGKTQYF,TGTGCCAGTAGTATGGTCGCCGTTGGACAGGGGCGTGCGGCGGGGAAGACCCAGTACTTC
TRBJ2-7,many,TRBV19,NA,CASSPTTPGYEQYF,TGTGCCAGTAGCCCGACTACCCCTGGCTACGAGCAGTACTTC
TRBJ2-1,many,TRBV6-1,TRBD1,CASTLWDRGDNEQFF,TGTGCCAGCACTCTTTGGGACAGGGGGGACAATGAGCAGTTCTTC
TRBJ2-1,many,TRBV6-1,NA,CASSEGLSYNEQFF,TGTGCCAGCAGTGAGGGACTCTCCTACAATGAGCAGTTCTTC
TRBJ1-6,many,TRBV4-1,NA,CASSLGKDTPLHF,TGCGCCAGCAGCCTAGGGAAGGATACACCCCTCCACTTT
TRBJ2-1,many,TRBV6-1,TRBD1,CASSQQGASLNEQFF,TGTGCCAGCAGTCAACAGGGGGCAAGTCTCAATGAGCAGTTCTTC
TRBJ1-1,many,TRBV6-1,NA,CASSASVGQFNEAFF,TGTGCCAGCAGTGCATCAGTGGGACAATTTAATGAAGCTTTCTTT
TRBJ1-5,NA,TRBV4-3,NA,CASSQDLNRFSNQPQHF,TGCGCCAGCAGCCAAGATCTGAACAGATTCAGCAATCAGCCCCAGCATTTT
TRBJ2-4,NA,TRBV28,TRBD2,CASGPFGGEYF,TGTGCCAGCGGACCTTTTGGGGGGGAGTACTTC
TRBJ2-3,many,TRBV6-2/TRBV6-3,NA,CASRTKGRDTQYF,TGTGCCAGCAGGACGAAGGGTCGAGATACGCAGTATTTT
TRBJ1-2,few,TRBV7-2,NA,CASSLQRNYGYTF,TGTGCCAGCAGCTTGCAGAGAAACTATGGCTACACCTTC
TRBJ1-2,many,TRBV29-1,NA,CSVAPGAAGYTF,TGCAGCGTCGCTCCAGGGGCGGCTGGCTACACCTTC
TRBJ1-2,many,TRBV2,TRBD1,CASRAKQGANYGYTF,TGTGCCAGCAGGGCTAAACAGGGGGCGAACTATGGCTACACCTTC
TRBJ2-2,few,TRBV6-1,NA,CASSFYSPGTGEPFF,TGTGCCAGCAGCTTCTACAGCCCGGGTACCGGGGAGCCGTTTTTT
TRBJ2-7,many,TRBV11-2,TRBD1,CASSSTGYSYEQYF,TGTGCCAGCAGCTCGACAGGGTATTCCTACGAGCAGTACTTC
TRBJ2-3,many,TRBV11-1,TRBD2,CASSLESSGGSDTQYF,TGTGCCAGCAGCTTAGAATCTAGCGGGGGTTCAGATACGCAGTATTTT
TRBJ2-3,many,TRBV7-6,TRBD2,CASSRELAGVADTQYF,TGTGCCAGCAGCAGAGAGTTAGCGGGGGTGGCAGATACGCAGTATTTT
TRBJ2-3,many,TRBV12-3/TRBV12-4,NA,CASGRGVLTDTQYF,TGTGCCTCAGGAAGGGGGGTTCTCACAGATACGCAGTATTTT
TRBJ2-2,many,TRBV12-3/TRBV12-4,NA,CASSLTSVGELFF,TGTGCCAGCAGCTTGACGTCGGTGGGGGAGCTGTTTTTT
TRBJ2-1,many,TRBV12-3/TRBV12-4,TRBD1,CASSLVGRQGQFF,TGTGCCAGCAGTTTGGTGGGGCGACAGGGGCAGTTCTTC
TRBJ2-2,NA,TRBV5-8,NA,CASSPDSNTGELFF,TGTGCCAGCAGCCCTGACTCGAACACCGGGGAGCTGTTTTTT
TRBJ2-1,many,TRBV20-1,NA,CSARGDRDNEQFF,TGCAGTGCTAGGGGAGACAGAGACAATGAGCAGTTCTTC
TRBJ2-7,many,TRBV5-1,NA,CASSFFVGPGQGSYEQYF,TGCGCCAGCAGCTTCTTCGTGGGGCCGGGACAAGGTTCCTACGAGCAGTACTTC
TRBJ2-7,many,TRBV7-3,NA,CASSLAGSTAALYEQYF,TGTGCCAGCAGCTTAGCGGGCTCCACGGCGGCGCTATACGAGCAGTACTTC
TRBJ2-3,many,TRBV6-1,TRBD2,CASSRLLAGDTDTQYF,TGTGCCAGCAGCCGTCTTTTAGCGGGAGACACAGATACGCAGTATTTT
TRBJ2-4,many,TRBV29-1,TRBD1,CSVTGGGNIQYF,TGCAGCGTTACAGGGGGCGGAAACATTCAGTACTTC
TRBJ2-7,many,TRBV27,NA,CASSLSPGIKYEQYF,TGTGCCAGCAGTTTATCTCCAGGGATAAAGTACGAGCAGTACTTC
TRBJ2-3,many,TRBV4-1,NA,CASSQDLPTDTQYF,TGCGCCAGCAGCCAAGATTTACCTACAGATACGCAGTATTTT
TRBJ2-2,many,TRBV5-1,TRBD1,CASSATGGGELFF,TGCGCCAGCAGCGCTACAGGGGGCGGGGAGCTGTTTTTT
TRBJ1-3,many,TRBV24-1,TRBD1,CATSDLGTDENTIYF,TGTGCCACCAGTGACCTGGGGACAGACGAAAACACCATATATTTT
TRBJ2-5,many,TRBV6-1,NA,CASRGWGQGETQYF,TGTGCCAGCAGGGGGTGGGGCCAGGGGGAGACCCAGTACTTC
TRBJ2-1,many,TRBV28,NA,CASSSHRDTNRGEQFF,TGTGCCAGCAGCAGCCACCGGGACACTAATAGGGGTGAGCAGTTCTTC
TRBJ1-6,many,TRBV5-5,NA,CASSSQGAGNSPLHF,TGTGCCAGCAGCTCACAGGGTGCAGGCAATTCACCCCTCCACTTT